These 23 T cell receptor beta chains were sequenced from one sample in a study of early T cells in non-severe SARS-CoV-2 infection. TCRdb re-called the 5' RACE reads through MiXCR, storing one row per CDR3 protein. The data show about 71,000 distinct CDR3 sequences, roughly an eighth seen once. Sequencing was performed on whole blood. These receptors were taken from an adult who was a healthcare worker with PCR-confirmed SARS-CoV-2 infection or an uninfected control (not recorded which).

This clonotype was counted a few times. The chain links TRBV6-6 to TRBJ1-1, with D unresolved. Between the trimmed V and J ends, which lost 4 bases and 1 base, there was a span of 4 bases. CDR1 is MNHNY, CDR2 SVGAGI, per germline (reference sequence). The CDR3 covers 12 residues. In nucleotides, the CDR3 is TGTGCCAGCAGTTTCCAGAACACTGAAGCTTTCTTT. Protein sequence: CASSFQNTEAFF.

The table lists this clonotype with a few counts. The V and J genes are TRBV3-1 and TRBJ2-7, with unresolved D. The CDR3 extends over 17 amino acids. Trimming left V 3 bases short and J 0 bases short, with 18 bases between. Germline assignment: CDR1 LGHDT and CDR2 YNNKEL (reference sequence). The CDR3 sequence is CASSHRSGATLSYEQYF. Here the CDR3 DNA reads TGTGCCAGCAGCCATCGATCTGGTGCTACTCTCTCCTACGAGCAGTACTTC.

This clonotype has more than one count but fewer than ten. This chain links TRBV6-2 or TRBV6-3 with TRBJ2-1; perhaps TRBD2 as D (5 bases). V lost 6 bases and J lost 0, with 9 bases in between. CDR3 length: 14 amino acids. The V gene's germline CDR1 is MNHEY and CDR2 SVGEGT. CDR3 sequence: CASSSGFSYNEQFF. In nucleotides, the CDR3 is TGTGCCAGCAGCTCGGGGTTCTCCTACAATGAGCAGTTCTTC.

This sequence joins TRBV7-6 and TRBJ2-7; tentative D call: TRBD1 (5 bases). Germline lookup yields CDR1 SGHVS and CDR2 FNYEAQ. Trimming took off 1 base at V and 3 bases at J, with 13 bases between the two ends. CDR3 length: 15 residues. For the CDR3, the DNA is TGTGCCAGCAGCTTAGTAGGGCAGGGCAACTACGAGCAGTACTTC. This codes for CASSLVGQGNYEQYF.

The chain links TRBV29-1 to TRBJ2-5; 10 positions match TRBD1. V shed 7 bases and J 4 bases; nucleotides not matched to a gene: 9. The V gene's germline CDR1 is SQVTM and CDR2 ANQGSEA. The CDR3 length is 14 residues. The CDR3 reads CSAKDRGSIETQYF. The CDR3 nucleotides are TGCAGCGCTAAGGACAGGGGGAGCATAGAGACCCAGTACTTC.

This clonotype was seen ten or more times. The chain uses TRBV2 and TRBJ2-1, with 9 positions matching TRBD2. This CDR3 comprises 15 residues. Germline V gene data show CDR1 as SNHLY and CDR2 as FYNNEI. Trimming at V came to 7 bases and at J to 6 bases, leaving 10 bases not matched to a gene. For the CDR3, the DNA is TGTGCCAGCAAGGTTGGCGGGGGGGCCGGCAATGAGCAGTTCTTC. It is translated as CASKVGGGAGNEQFF.

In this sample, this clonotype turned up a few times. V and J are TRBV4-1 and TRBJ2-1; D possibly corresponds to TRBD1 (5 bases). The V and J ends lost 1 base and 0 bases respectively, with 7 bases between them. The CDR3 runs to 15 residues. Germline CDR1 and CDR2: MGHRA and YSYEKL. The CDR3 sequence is CASSQGGSSYNEQFF. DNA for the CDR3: TGCGCCAGCAGCCAAGGGGGCAGCTCCTACAATGAGCAGTTCTTC.

The CDR3 DNA sequence: TGTGCCAGCAGCCGAAAGACAGCTAACACTGAAGCTTTCTTT. Amino acids: CASSRKTANTEAFF. The J gene is TRBJ1-1, the V gene TRBV5-6, with D tentatively TRBD1 (5 bases). The V end lost 4 bases, the J end lost 2 bases, and 12 bases lay between the germline ends. In germline, CDR1 is SGHDT, CDR2 YYEEEE. CDR3 length: 14 residues.

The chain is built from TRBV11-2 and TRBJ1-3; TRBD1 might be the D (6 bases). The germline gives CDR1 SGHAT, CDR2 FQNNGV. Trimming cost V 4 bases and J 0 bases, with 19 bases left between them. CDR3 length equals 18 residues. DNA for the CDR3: TGTGCCAGCAGCTCCCCACGGGACATGTCAAACTCTGGAAACACCATATATTTT. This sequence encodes CASSSPRDMSNSGNTIYF.

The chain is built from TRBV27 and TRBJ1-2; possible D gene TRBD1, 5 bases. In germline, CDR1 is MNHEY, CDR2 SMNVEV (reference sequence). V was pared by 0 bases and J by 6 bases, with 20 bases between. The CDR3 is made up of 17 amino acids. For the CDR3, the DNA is TGTGCCAGCAGTTTATCCCGTCCGGGGAGGACGGGGGATGGCTACACCTTC. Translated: CASSLSRPGRTGDGYTF.

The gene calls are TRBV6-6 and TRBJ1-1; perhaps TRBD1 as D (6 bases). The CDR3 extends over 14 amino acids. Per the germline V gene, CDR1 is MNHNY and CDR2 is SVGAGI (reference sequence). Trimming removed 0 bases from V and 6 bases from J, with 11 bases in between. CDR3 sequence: CASSYSGGGSEAFF. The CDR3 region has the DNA TGTGCCAGCAGTTACTCGGGAGGGGGGTCTGAAGCTTTCTTT.

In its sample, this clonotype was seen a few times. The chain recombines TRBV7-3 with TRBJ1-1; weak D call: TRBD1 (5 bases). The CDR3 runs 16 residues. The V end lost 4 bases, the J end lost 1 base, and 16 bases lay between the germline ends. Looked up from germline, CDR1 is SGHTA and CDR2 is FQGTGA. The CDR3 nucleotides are TGTGCCAGCAGCTCCCCAGGCCCGACAGCGAACACTGAAGCTTTCTTT. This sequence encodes CASSSPGPTANTEAFF. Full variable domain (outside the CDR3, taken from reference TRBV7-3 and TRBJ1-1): GAGVSQTPSNKVTEKGKYVELRCDPISGHTALYWYRQSLGQGPEFLIYFQGTGAADDSGLPNDRFFAVRPEGSVSTLKIQRTERGDSAVYLCASSSPGPTANTEAFFGQGTRLTVV.

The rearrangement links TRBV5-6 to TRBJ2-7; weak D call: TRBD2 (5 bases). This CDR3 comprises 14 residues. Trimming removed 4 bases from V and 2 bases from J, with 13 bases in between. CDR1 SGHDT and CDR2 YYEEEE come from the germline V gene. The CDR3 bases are TGTGCCAGCAGCAGAGGGATAGGTACCTACGAGCAGTACTTC. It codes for CASSRGIGTYEQYF. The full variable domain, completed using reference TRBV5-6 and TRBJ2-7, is DAGVTQSPTHLIKTRGQQVTLRCSPKSGHDTVSWYQQALGQGPQFIFQYYEEEERQRGNFPDRFSGHQFPNYSSELNVNALLLGDSALYLCASSRGIGTYEQYFGPGTRLTVT.

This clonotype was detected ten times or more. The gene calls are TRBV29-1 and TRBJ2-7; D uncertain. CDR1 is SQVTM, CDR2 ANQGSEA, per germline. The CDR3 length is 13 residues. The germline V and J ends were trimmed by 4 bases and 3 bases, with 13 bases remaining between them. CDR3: CSVVPDTNYEQYF. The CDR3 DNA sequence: TGCAGCGTTGTACCCGACACCAACTACGAGCAGTACTTC.

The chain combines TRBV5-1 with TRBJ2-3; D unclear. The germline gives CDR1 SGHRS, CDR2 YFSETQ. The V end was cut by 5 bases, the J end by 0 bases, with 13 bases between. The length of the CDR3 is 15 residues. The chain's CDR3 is CASSMDLTSTDTQYF. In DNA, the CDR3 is TGCGCCAGCAGTATGGACCTAACTAGCACAGATACGCAGTATTTT.

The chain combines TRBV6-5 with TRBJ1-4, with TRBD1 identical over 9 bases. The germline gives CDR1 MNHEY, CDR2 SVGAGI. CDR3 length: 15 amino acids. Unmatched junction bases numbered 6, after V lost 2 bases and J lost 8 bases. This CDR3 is CASSYRGQGEEKLFF. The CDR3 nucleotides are TGTGCCAGCAGTTACCGGGGACAGGGAGAAGAAAAACTGTTTTTT.

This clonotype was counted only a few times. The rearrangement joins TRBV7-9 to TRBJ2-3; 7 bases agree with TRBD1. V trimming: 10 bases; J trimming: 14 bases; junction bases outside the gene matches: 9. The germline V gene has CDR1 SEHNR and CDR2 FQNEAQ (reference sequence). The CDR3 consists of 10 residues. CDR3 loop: CAISDRDPYF. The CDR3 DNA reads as TGTGCCATCTCCGACAGGGACCCGTATTTT.

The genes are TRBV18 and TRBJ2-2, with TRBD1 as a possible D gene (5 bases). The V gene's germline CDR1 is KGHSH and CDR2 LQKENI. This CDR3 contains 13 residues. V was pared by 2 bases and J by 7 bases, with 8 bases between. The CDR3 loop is CASSPSGIGELFF. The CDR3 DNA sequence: TGTGCCAGCTCACCATCAGGGATCGGGGAGCTGTTTTTT.

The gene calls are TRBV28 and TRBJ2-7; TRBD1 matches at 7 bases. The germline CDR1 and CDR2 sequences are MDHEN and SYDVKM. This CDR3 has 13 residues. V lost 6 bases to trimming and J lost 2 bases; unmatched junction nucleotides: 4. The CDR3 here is CASRRQGAYEQYF. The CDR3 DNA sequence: TGTGCCAGCAGGAGACAGGGAGCCTACGAGCAGTACTTC. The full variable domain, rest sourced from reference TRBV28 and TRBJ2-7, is DVKVTQSSRYLVKRTGEKVFLECVQDMDHENMFWYRQDPGLGLRLIYFSYDVKMKEKGDIPEGYSVSREKKERFSLILESASTNQTSMYLCASRRQGAYEQYFGPGTRLTVT.

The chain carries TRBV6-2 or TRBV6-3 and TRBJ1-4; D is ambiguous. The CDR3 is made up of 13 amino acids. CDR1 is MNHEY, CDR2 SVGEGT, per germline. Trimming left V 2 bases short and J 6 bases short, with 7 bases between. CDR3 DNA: TGTGCCAGCAGTTACGCCGGAGATGAAAAACTGTTTTTT. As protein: CASSYAGDEKLFF.

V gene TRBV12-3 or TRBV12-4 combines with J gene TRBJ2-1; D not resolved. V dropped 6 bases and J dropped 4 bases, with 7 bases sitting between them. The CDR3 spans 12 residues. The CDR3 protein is CASSLSYNEQFF. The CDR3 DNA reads TGTGCCAGCAGCTTGAGTTACAATGAGCAGTTCTTC.

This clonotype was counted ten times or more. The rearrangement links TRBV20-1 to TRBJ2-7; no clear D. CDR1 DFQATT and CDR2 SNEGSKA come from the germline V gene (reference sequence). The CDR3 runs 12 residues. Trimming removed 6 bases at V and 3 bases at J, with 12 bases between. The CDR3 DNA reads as TGCAGTGCCAGAAATGACGGCTACGAGCAGTACTTC. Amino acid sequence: CSARNDGYEQYF.

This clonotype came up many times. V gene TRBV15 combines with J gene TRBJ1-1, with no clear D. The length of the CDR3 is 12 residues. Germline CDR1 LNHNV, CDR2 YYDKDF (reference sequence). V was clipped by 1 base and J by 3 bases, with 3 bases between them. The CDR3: CATSRGYTEAFF. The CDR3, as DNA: TGTGCCACCAGCAGAGGTTACACTGAAGCTTTCTTT.